This TCR beta chain is drawn from a study of beta chain features in type 1 diabetes. Findings of the study overall: Moderate but significant shortening of TCRB CDR3s was recorded in all four CD4+ subsets from Type 1 diabetes patients. PCR could preferentially amplify shorter templates, alike in patients and controls.

About this clone itself: Its antigen is undetermined.

Populations isolated by sorting all had purity greater than 95%. V was pared by 1 base and J by 2 bases, with 6 bases between. Germline V CDR1 and CDR2: LNHDA, SQIVND (reference sequence). The CDR3 sequence is 15 residues long. Every bit of the isolated RNA underwent reverse transcription, so sequencing read expressed TCRB transcripts. Sequencing used immunoSEQ multiplex PCR; TCRdb keeps in-frame clones, though not all of them. The sample carries under 200,000 clones, 7.5% to 9.5% recorded once. The chain has TRBV19 and TRBJ2-6, with TRBD1 as a possible D gene (6 bases). The material sequenced was central memory CD4+ T cells from blood. The receptor was isolated from a woman younger than 30 with type 1 diabetes. The CDR3 sequence: CASSIGQAGANVLTF. The DNA for the CDR3 is TGTGCCAGTAGTATAGGACAGGCTGGGGCCAACGTCCTGACTTTC.